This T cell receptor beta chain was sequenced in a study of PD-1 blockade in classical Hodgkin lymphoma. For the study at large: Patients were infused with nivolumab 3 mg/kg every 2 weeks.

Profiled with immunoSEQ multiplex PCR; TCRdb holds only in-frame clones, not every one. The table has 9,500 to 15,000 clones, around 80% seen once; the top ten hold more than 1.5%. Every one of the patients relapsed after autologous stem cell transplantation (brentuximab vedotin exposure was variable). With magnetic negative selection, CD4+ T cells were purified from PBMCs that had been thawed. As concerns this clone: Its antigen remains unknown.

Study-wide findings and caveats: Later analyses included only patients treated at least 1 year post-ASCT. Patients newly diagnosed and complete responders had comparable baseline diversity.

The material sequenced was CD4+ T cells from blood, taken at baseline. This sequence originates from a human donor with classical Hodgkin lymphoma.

The CDR3 coding sequence is TGTGCCAGCTCCCGGGACAGGGAGGGTGCCGGGGAGCTGTTTTTT. Its protein product is CASSRDREGAGELFF. The chain employs TRBV9 and TRBJ2-2, with 9 bases fitting TRBD1. Germline V gives CDR1 SGDLS, CDR2 YYNGEE. The CDR3 runs to 15 residues. After removal of 7 bases from V and 6 bases from J, the junction contained 10 bases not matched to a gene.